Presented here are 28 T cell receptor beta chains from one specimen sequenced in a study of T cells in Graves' hyperthyroidism and ophthalmopathy. The investigators amplified TCR beta CDR3 regions from RNA transcripts. A first-round RT-PCR of the TCR CDR3 used the HTBI primer set. From the multiplex PCR reads, TCRdb called clonotypes with MiXCR, one entry per CDR3 protein. The data show 300,000 to 500,000 distinct CDR3 sequences, with more than 13% seen just once and about 33% held by the top ten. Sequences were obtained from blood. The source of these receptors is a woman between 25 and 40 years old with Graves' hyperthyroidism.

This clonotype was recorded at least ten times. V and J are TRBV3-1 and TRBJ2-2; D unclear. This CDR3 contains 16 residues. Germline V gene data show CDR1 as LGHDT and CDR2 as YNNKEL (reference sequence). Trimming stripped 2 bases from V and 4 bases from J, with 14 bases between. The CDR3 sequence: CASSQFASILTGELFF. For the CDR3, the DNA is TGTGCCAGCAGCCAATTCGCCTCAATTCTCACCGGGGAGCTGTTTTTT. The entire variable domain, with the rest obtained from reference TRBV3-1 and TRBJ2-2, is as follows: DTAVSQTPKYLVTQMGNDKSIKCEQNLGHDTMYWYKQDSKKFLKIMFSYNNKELIINETVPNRFSPKSPDKAHLNLHINSLELGDSAVYFCASSQFASILTGELFFGEGSRLTVL.

Ten or more counts support this clonotype. The chain recombines TRBV12-3 or TRBV12-4 with TRBJ2-7; 7 positions match TRBD1. This CDR3 spans 14 amino acids. Trimming removed 4 bases from V and 3 bases from J; junction bases left unmatched: 6. CDR3 residues: CASSSHAGGYEQYF. CDR3 sequence (DNA): TGTGCCAGCAGTTCACACGCAGGGGGCTACGAGCAGTACTTC.

This chain links TRBV19 with TRBJ2-7; the D is unclear. Germline V gene lookup returns CDR1 LNHDA and CDR2 SQIVND (reference sequence). The CDR3 sequence is 13 residues long. Trimming took off 1 base at V and 4 bases at J, with 8 bases between the two ends. CDR3 loop: CASSIAGLYEQYF. The CDR3 DNA follows: TGTGCCAGTAGTATAGCGGGCCTTTACGAGCAGTACTTC.

At least ten counts were recorded for this clonotype. The J gene is TRBJ1-2, the V gene TRBV6-1; 10 bases map to TRBD1. The length of the CDR3 is 14 residues. V lost 6 bases, J lost 7 bases, and 8 bases stayed unmatched. CDR1 and CDR2 (germline): MNHNS, SASEGT. CDR3: CASSPRQGALGYTF. Written as DNA, the CDR3 is TGTGCCAGCAGCCCACGACAGGGGGCGCTTGGCTACACCTTC.

The chain carries TRBV9 and TRBJ2-1; 9 positions match TRBD2. There are 15 residues in the CDR3. Trimming at V came to 4 bases and at J to 5 bases, leaving 7 bases not matched to a gene. Per the germline V gene, CDR1 is SGDLS and CDR2 is YYNGEE. The CDR3 here is CASSSTGLAHNEQFF. CDR3 coding DNA: TGTGCCAGCAGCTCTACGGGACTAGCCCACAATGAGCAGTTCTTC.

The chain joins TRBV3-1 to TRBJ1-2; D gene unclear. This CDR3 region has 13 residues. V was trimmed by 0 bases and J by 8 bases, leaving 10 bases between them. From germline, CDR1 is LGHDT and CDR2 YNNKEL (reference sequence). The chain's CDR3 is CASSQDSVGGYTF. The CDR3 region has the DNA TGTGCCAGCAGCCAAGATTCAGTTGGAGGCTACACCTTC.

There are many counts of this clonotype. V usage is TRBV7-2 and J usage is TRBJ2-3; 8 nucleotides align to TRBD2. Germline loops: CDR1 SGHTA, CDR2 FQGNSA. The CDR3 totals 15 residues. V shed 2 bases and J 2 bases; nucleotides not matched to a gene: 3. CDR3 bases: TGTGCCAGCAGCTTATTAGCGGGGCTCACAGATACGCAGTATTTT. Translated: CASSLLAGLTDTQYF.

This clonotype has just a few counts. The V call is TRBV4-1, the J call TRBJ2-7, with D possibly matching TRBD2 (5 bases). The length of the CDR3 is 15 residues. V lost 4 bases, J lost 1 base, and 14 bases lay in between. CDR1 and CDR2 from the germline V gene are MGHRA and YSYEKL. CDR3 region: CASSPYSDSSYEQYF. In nucleotides, the CDR3 is TGCGCCAGCAGCCCCTATTCGGACTCTTCCTACGAGCAGTACTTC.

This clonotype was seen ten or more times. The chain has TRBV29-1 and TRBJ2-6; 7 nucleotides align to TRBD1. The germline V gene encodes CDR1 SQVTM and CDR2 ANQGSEA. Trimming at V came to 7 bases and at J to 4 bases, leaving 19 bases not matched to a gene. The CDR3 has 18 residues. The CDR3 DNA is TGCAGCGCCCTATCAGATGAACAGGGGTCGGGGGGGGCCAACGTCCTGACTTTC. It specifies CSALSDEQGSGGANVLTF.

This clonotype came up many times. The genes are TRBV9 and TRBJ2-5; tentative D call: TRBD1 (6 bases). The CDR3 runs 13 residues. CDR1 is SGDLS and CDR2 is YYNGEE in the germline V gene. Deletions cut 3 bases from V and 2 bases from J, with 8 bases between. The CDR3 is CASSEGQQETQYF. The CDR3 nucleotides read TGTGCCAGCAGCGAGGGACAACAAGAGACCCAGTACTTC.

This clonotype was seen only a few times. CDR3 loop: CATSDPRTGAYEQYF. The CDR3 DNA reads as TGTGCCACCAGTGATCCCCGGACGGGTGCCTACGAGCAGTACTTC. The chain links TRBV24-1 to TRBJ2-7, with D hard to call. This CDR3 comprises 15 residues. In germline, CDR1 is KGHDR, CDR2 SFDVKD. V was shortened by 3 bases and J by 2 bases, with 13 bases between the two germline ends.

A remark on this clonotype: The germline gene is not matched at one end of the junction; a read error may be the cause. The rearrangement uses TRBV5-1 and TRBJ2-3, with 7 positions matching TRBD2. The germline gives CDR1 SGHRS, CDR2 YFSETQ. The CDR3 length is 15 residues. The CDR3 bases are TGCACCAGCAGCTGGGGAGCGGGAAGCACAGATACGCAGTATTTT. Translating it yields CTSSWGAGSTDTQYF.

Ten or more counts support this clonotype. V gene TRBV27 combines with J gene TRBJ2-5; D may be TRBD2 (5 bases). Germline values: CDR1 MNHEY, CDR2 SMNVEV (reference sequence). The CDR3 has 15 residues. Trimming cost V 3 bases and J 5 bases, with 16 bases left between them. The chain's CDR3 is CASSLIGGEVETQYF. CDR3 bases: TGTGCCAGCAGTTTGATTGGAGGAGAAGTGGAGACCCAGTACTTC.

The gene calls are TRBV5-5 and TRBJ2-7; a weak D match, TRBD2 (6 bases). Looked up from germline, CDR1 is SGHKS and CDR2 is YYEKEE (reference sequence). This CDR3 spans 14 amino acids. Trimming stripped 2 bases from V and 2 bases from J, with 11 bases between. The CDR3 reads CASSFNGGAYEQYF. The CDR3 nucleotides are TGTGCCAGCAGCTTTAATGGCGGGGCCTACGAGCAGTACTTC. The full variable domain, in which reference TRBV5-5 and TRBJ2-7 provide the parts outside the CDR3, is DAGVTQSPTHLIKTRGQQVTLRCSPISGHKSVSWYQQVLGQGPQFIFQYYEKEERGRGNFPDRFSARQFPNYSSELNVNALLLGDSALYLCASSFNGGAYEQYFGPGTRLTVT.

This clonotype was seen at least ten times. This sequence joins TRBV6-1 and TRBJ2-1, with 9 nucleotides matching TRBD1. The V and J ends lost 5 bases and 8 bases, in that order; junction bases with no gene match: 13. The CDR3 is 16 residues long. Germline CDR1 MNHNS, CDR2 SASEGT. Written as DNA, the CDR3 is TGTGCCAGCAGTCCCCCTCCGGGACAGGGCTCCGATGAGCAGTTCTTC. Encoded protein: CASSPPPGQGSDEQFF.

This clonotype has only a few counts. This chain joins TRBV7-2 and TRBJ2-7; possibly TRBD1 for D (5 bases). The ends were cut back, 3 bases at V and 4 bases at J, with 13 bases in the middle. The V gene's germline CDR1 is SGHTA and CDR2 FQGNSA. The CDR3 loop spans 14 amino acids. CDR3 sequence reads: CASSLLGRSYEQYF. DNA for the CDR3: TGTGCCAGCAGCTTGTTGGGGCGGTCATACGAGCAGTACTTC. Variable domain in full (rest from reference TRBV7-2 and TRBJ2-7): GAGVSQSPSNKVTEKGKDVELRCDPISGHTALYWYRQSLGQGLEFLIYFQGNSAPDKSGLPSDRFSAERTGGSVSTLTIQRTQQEDSAVYLCASSLLGRSYEQYFGPGTRLTVT.

As to this clonotype: This may stem from a read error, because a much larger clone lies one nucleotide away. The chain has TRBV20-1 and TRBJ2-3; a possible D gene is TRBD2 (7 bases). The germline V gene encodes CDR1 DFQATT and CDR2 SNEGSKA (reference sequence). The CDR3 runs to 14 residues. The DNA of the CDR3 is TGCAGTGCCCAAAAGGGGGGGGGCACAGATGCGCAGTATTTT. The encoded protein is CSAQKGGGTDAQYF.

Comment on this clonotype: This may come from a read error, since a much larger clone is one base off. The chain combines TRBV28 with TRBJ2-4; possibly TRBD2 for D (5 bases). This CDR3 is 12 amino acids long. Germline values: CDR1 MDHEN, CDR2 SYDVKM. The CDR3, as DNA: TGTGCCAGCAGTCCTGTTTTGGGAGCTCAGTCCTTC. Amino acids: CASSPVLGAQSF.

This clonotype was seen at least ten times. The chain uses TRBV20-1 and TRBJ2-7; maybe TRBD1 (5 bases). The V gene's germline CDR1 is DFQATT and CDR2 SNEGSKA (reference sequence). The ends were cut back, 3 bases at V and 3 bases at J, with 12 bases in the middle. The CDR3 is 13 amino acids. The CDR3 protein is CSASTGASYEQYF. Here the CDR3 DNA reads TGCAGTGCTAGTACAGGTGCAAGCTACGAGCAGTACTTC.

This clonotype has a count of ten or more. The V call is TRBV18, the J call TRBJ2-2; D may be TRBD1 (6 bases). CDR3 length: 15 residues. V shed 3 bases and J shed 2 bases, with 10 bases lying between them. Germline V lookup: CDR1 KGHSH, CDR2 LQKENI. The CDR3 sequence is CASSPKTGNTGELFF. The CDR3 region has the DNA TGTGCCAGCTCACCGAAGACAGGAAACACCGGGGAGCTGTTTTTT.

V and J are TRBV20-1 and TRBJ1-6; possibly TRBD1 for D (5 bases). The CDR3 consists of 14 residues. Trimming left V 5 bases short and J 2 bases short, with 10 bases between. Germline values: CDR1 DFQATT, CDR2 SNEGSKA (reference sequence). CDR3 protein: CSAVTTAYNSPLHF. The CDR3 bases are TGCAGTGCTGTTACGACAGCCTATAATTCACCCCTCCACTTT.

This clonotype was recorded many times. The gene calls are TRBV20-1 and TRBJ2-3; D gene uncertain. Germline V CDR1 and CDR2: DFQATT, SNEGSKA (reference sequence). Trimming removed 6 bases at V and 3 bases at J, with 19 bases between. This CDR3 comprises 15 residues. The CDR3 region has the DNA TGCAGTGCCGAGGATGGAGCCGGACGGACAGATACGCAGTATTTT. This gives the protein CSAEDGAGRTDTQYF.

This clonotype was observed at least ten times. CDR3 in amino acids: CASSLGGRVSYNEQFF. The CDR3, as DNA: TGTGCCAGCAGTTTAGGGGGGCGGGTCTCCTACAATGAGCAGTTCTTC. The chain combines TRBV28 with TRBJ2-1; D may correspond to TRBD1 or TRBD2 (6 bases each). V shed 2 bases and J shed 0 bases, with 11 bases lying between them. Germline assignment: CDR1 MDHEN and CDR2 SYDVKM. The CDR3 has 16 residues.

The chain is built from TRBV28 and TRBJ2-7; D might be TRBD1 or TRBD2, each matching 5 bases. The CDR3 spans 14 residues. V lost 6 bases and J 2 bases, leaving 14 bases between the germline ends. Germline assignment: CDR1 MDHEN and CDR2 SYDVKM. The CDR3 sequence: CASSGAGSTYEQYF. In nucleotides, the CDR3 is TGTGCCAGCAGCGGGGCAGGATCAACCTACGAGCAGTACTTC.

This clonotype was counted many times. The chain carries TRBV18 and TRBJ2-7; 8 bases agree with TRBD2. The germline V gene encodes CDR1 KGHSH and CDR2 LQKENI. The CDR3 is 16 amino acids. J was trimmed by 5 bases and V by 2 bases; bases with no gene match: 11. CDR3 protein: CASSPGSLAERNEQYF. The CDR3 DNA is TGTGCCAGCTCACCAGGTTCACTAGCGGAGCGTAACGAGCAGTACTTC.

A word on this clonotype: A read error is possible here, since a much larger clone lies one base away. This chain connects TRBV27 to TRBJ2-1, with D uncertain. The CDR3 is made up of 15 amino acids. Trimming pared 4 bases from V and 10 bases from J, leaving 20 bases between. Germline V gene sequence: CDR1 MNHEY, CDR2 SMNVEV (reference sequence). The CDR3 is CASSSAWMPSGEQFF. DNA for the CDR3: TGTGCCAGCAGTTCAGCCTGGATGCCCTCGGGCGAGCAGTTCTTC.

V gene TRBV10-3 combines with J gene TRBJ2-7; D gene unclear. Trimming stripped 0 bases from V and 2 bases from J, with 8 bases between. This CDR3 is built from 14 residues. Germline V lookup: CDR1 ENHRY, CDR2 SYGVKD. The CDR3 loop is CAISESGVTYEQYF. The CDR3, as DNA: TGTGCCATCAGTGAGTCTGGCGTCACCTACGAGCAGTACTTC.

V gene TRBV7-9 combines with J gene TRBJ2-1; 11 nucleotides match TRBD2. Germline trimming cut 1 base from V and 4 bases from J; bases unmatched to any gene: 3. The CDR3 loop spans 16 amino acids. Germline values: CDR1 SEHNR, CDR2 FQNEAQ (reference sequence). CDR3 loop: CASSLGTSGQYNEQFF. The CDR3 DNA sequence: TGTGCCAGCAGCTTAGGGACTAGCGGGCAATACAATGAGCAGTTCTTC.